These 11 T cell receptor beta chains were sequenced from one sample in a study of T cell responses to AZD1222 COVID-19 vaccine. TCRdb's table, derived via immunoSEQ multiplex PCR, lists solely in-frame clones and lacks some. The data show 140,000 to 150,000 clones, with roughly 89% seen just once and over 1.5% held by the top ten. Sequenced material: peripheral blood, taken on day 0 of AZD1222 vaccination. These receptors all stem from an adult in good health.

The V and J genes are TRBV19 and TRBJ1-2; D remains ambiguous. In germline, CDR1 is LNHDA, CDR2 SQIVND (reference sequence). With 4 bases removed from V and 2 bases from J, the gap between germline ends came to 11 bases. This CDR3 contains 14 residues. CDR3 sequence reads: CASSNRRRNYGYTF. CDR3 DNA: TGTGCCAGTAGTAACCGACGGAGAAACTATGGCTACACCTTC. Together with reference TRBV19 and TRBJ1-2, the CDR3 gives the full variable domain: DGGITQSPKYLFRKEGQNVTLSCEQNLNHDAMYWYRQDPGQGLRLIYYSQIVNDFQKGDIAEGYSVSREKKESFPLTVTSAQKNPTAFYLCASSNRRRNYGYTFGSGTRLTVV.

V and J are TRBV7-8 and TRBJ1-5; D possibly corresponds to TRBD1 (5 bases). Germline V gene lookup returns CDR1 SGHVS and CDR2 FQNEAQ. V lost 5 bases and J lost 2, with 16 bases in between. The CDR3 sequence is 16 residues long. For the CDR3, the DNA is TGTGCCAGCAGCCCCGGGGGGAGCGGGGGCAATCAGCCCCAGCATTTT. Protein: CASSPGGSGGNQPQHF.

The gene calls are TRBV10-1 and TRBJ1-1; D is unclear. From germline, CDR1 is WNHNN and CDR2 SYGVQD (reference sequence). The CDR3 sequence is 16 residues long. Deletions cut 0 bases from V and 3 bases from J, with 14 bases between. The CDR3 sequence is CASSESKRVSDTEAFF. CDR3 nucleotide sequence: TGCGCCAGCAGTGAGTCGAAGAGGGTATCCGACACTGAAGCTTTCTTT.

The rearrangement links TRBV20-1 to TRBJ1-2; weak D call: TRBD1 (5 bases). Trimming pared 3 bases from V and 4 bases from J, leaving 15 bases between. CDR1 and CDR2 (germline): DFQATT, SNEGSKA (reference sequence). This CDR3 has 14 amino acids. The CDR3 coding sequence is TGCAGTGCTAGTCCCCCAGGGACGCTCTATGGCTACACCTTC. Translating it yields CSASPPGTLYGYTF.

This chain connects TRBV30 to TRBJ2-2; D uncertain. This CDR3 comprises 13 residues. CDR1 and CDR2 (germline): GTSNPN, SVGIG (reference sequence). Trimming cost V 2 bases and J 6 bases, with 10 bases left between them. CDR3 in amino acids: CAWSRFLAGELFF. DNA for the CDR3: TGTGCCTGGAGTAGGTTCCTGGCCGGGGAGCTGTTTTTT.

V and J are TRBV6-4 and TRBJ2-7; D is ambiguous. The CDR3 length is 14 residues. The V end was cut by 4 bases, the J end by 7 bases, with 17 bases between. Germline assignment: CDR1 MRHNA and CDR2 SNTAGT. CDR3 protein: CASSANPAVGEQYF. CDR3 DNA sequence: TGTGCCAGCAGTGCCAACCCTGCCGTGGGGGAGCAGTACTTC.

The CDR3: CASSRTGESNYGYTF. The CDR3 bases are TGTGCCAGCAGTCGGACAGGTGAATCTAACTATGGCTACACCTTC. The chain joins TRBV6-1 to TRBJ1-2; 7 bases fit TRBD1. V was clipped by 5 bases and J by 0 bases; unmatched bases: 6. The CDR3 covers 15 residues. Germline V gene lookup returns CDR1 MNHNS and CDR2 SASEGT.

The V and J genes are TRBV11-2 and TRBJ2-1; D gene unclear. CDR1 is SGHAT and CDR2 is FQNNGV in the germline V gene. V was clipped by 5 bases and J by 9 bases, with 20 bases between them. This CDR3 region has 15 residues. This chain's CDR3 is CASSPSASLWGEQFF. CDR3 in DNA: TGTGCCAGCAGCCCCTCGGCGTCACTTTGGGGTGAGCAGTTCTTC. Combining the CDR3 with reference TRBV11-2 and TRBJ2-1 gives the whole variable domain EAGVAQSPRYKIIEKRQSVAFWCNPISGHATLYWYQQILGQGPKLLIQFQNNGVVDDSQLPKDRFSAERLKGVDSTLKIQPAKLEDSAVYLCASSPSASLWGEQFFGPGTRLTVL.

This chain joins TRBV4-1 and TRBJ2-7, with 7 positions matching TRBD1. V lost 4 bases to trimming and J lost 4 bases; unmatched junction nucleotides: 10. This CDR3 spans 15 amino acids. Germline assignment: CDR1 MGHRA and CDR2 YSYEKL. The CDR3 DNA sequence: TGCGCCAGCAGCCCGATTAGGGGGCAGACTTACGAGCAGTACTTC. Protein sequence: CASSPIRGQTYEQYF.

This sequence joins TRBV5-6 and TRBJ1-4; TRBD1 matches at 7 bases. Germline lookup yields CDR1 SGHDT and CDR2 YYEEEE. The CDR3 runs to 14 residues. Germline trimming cut 0 bases from V and 8 bases from J; bases unmatched to any gene: 4. The CDR3 DNA sequence: TGTGCCAGCAGCTTGGAAGGGGGCGGAGAAAAACTGTTTTTT. Translating it yields CASSLEGGGEKLFF. Full variable domain (missing parts from reference TRBV5-6 and TRBJ1-4): DAGVTQSPTHLIKTRGQQVTLRCSPKSGHDTVSWYQQALGQGPQFIFQYYEEEERQRGNFPDRFSGHQFPNYSSELNVNALLLGDSALYLCASSLEGGGEKLFFGSGTQLSVL.

V usage is TRBV5-4 and J usage is TRBJ1-4; perhaps TRBD1 as D (5 bases). This CDR3 contains 16 residues. The V and J ends lost 0 bases and 8 bases respectively, with 17 bases between them. Germline loops: CDR1 SGHNT, CDR2 YYREEE (reference sequence). CDR3 nucleotide sequence: TGTGCCAGCAGCTTGGGAGGCGGGGGTACTGGAGAAAAACTGTTTTTT. Protein: CASSLGGGGTGEKLFF. Looking up the rest from reference TRBV5-4 and TRBJ1-4 gives the full variable domain: ETGVTQSPTHLIKTRGQQVTLRCSSQSGHNTVSWYQQALGQGPQFIFQYYREEENGRGNFPPRFSGLQFPNYSSELNVNALELDDSALYLCASSLGGGGTGEKLFFGSGTQLSVL.